Included here is one T cell receptor (beta chain) sequence, with context. Its target is not known. In the sorted-subset replicate PCRs, 200 ng DNA, roughly 29,000 T cell genomes, was used. The assay was immunoSEQ multiplex PCR, and TCRdb's table has in-frame clones only and misses some. The sample yields about 600,000 clones, almost 97% seen once. These data come from a study of shared clonotypes between healthy human individuals. Study results and limitations: Apart from blood, nothing was sampled; tissue repertoires likely differ.

Free of recent acute infections or vaccinations, the donors were healthy HIV-negative adults. The study separated CD4+ cells into CD45RA+ naive and CD45RA-negative memory subsets. Per the germline V gene, CDR1 is MNHEY and CDR2 is SVGAGI. The CDR3 length is 14 residues. Trimming removed 6 bases at V and 1 base at J, with 12 bases between. The chain joins TRBV6-5 to TRBJ1-1, with D tentatively TRBD1 (5 bases). This clonotype was sampled from a woman in her 30s in good health. Sequenced sample: naive CD4+ T cells sorted from blood. Subset: CD45RA+ positively selected. The DNA of the CDR3 is TGTGCCAGCAGGGCCGGAGGGACGAACACTGAAGCTTTCTTT. It specifies CASRAGGTNTEAFF.